The 3 T cell receptor beta chains below come from one sample, sequenced in a study of blood T cell repertoires in COVID-19. TCRdb's table, derived via immunoSEQ multiplex PCR, lists solely in-frame clones and lacks some. The repertoire holds 180,000 or so clones, with 80% as singletons. Sequences were obtained from PBMCs or T cells enriched from blood (not recorded which). These receptors were taken from a man aged 55 to 69 who had been exposed to COVID-19.

The chain uses TRBV3-1 (or the pseudogene TRBV3-2) and TRBJ1-2; maybe TRBD1 (5 bases). CDR1 is LGHDT, CDR2 YNNKEL, per germline (reference sequence). Trimming shortened V by 0 bases and J by 5 bases, and 10 bases separated the two germline ends. The CDR3 length is 14 residues. The DNA of the CDR3 is TGTGCCAGCAGCCAAGACAGGGATTCTTATGGCTACACCTTC. Protein sequence: CASSQDRDSYGYTF.

The chain links TRBV7-2 to TRBJ1-6; a possible D gene is TRBD1 (6 bases). The CDR3 loop spans 14 amino acids. Germline CDR1 and CDR2: SGHTA and FQGNSA. V was pared by 5 bases and J by 9 bases, with 14 bases between. The CDR3 region is CASSQDRKGSPLHF. The CDR3 DNA is TGTGCCAGCAGCCAAGACAGGAAGGGTTCACCCCTCCACTTT.

V usage is TRBV30 and J usage is TRBJ1-5; D is undetermined. The CDR3 is 16 residues long. Germline lookup yields CDR1 GTSNPN and CDR2 SVGIG (reference sequence). The germline V and J ends were trimmed by 0 bases and 0 bases, with 12 bases remaining between them. The CDR3 is CAWSVGPGYSNQPQHF. In DNA form, the CDR3 reads TGTGCCTGGAGTGTTGGGCCCGGATATAGCAATCAGCCCCAGCATTTT.